The 23 T cell receptor beta chains in this list originate from one sample, sequenced in a study of OX40 agonist ivuxolimab in advanced cancers. Generated by immunoSEQ multiplex PCR, the TCRdb table keeps only in-frame clones and is missing some. The table lists about 48,000 clones, 85% of them singletons. Sequencing used CD4+ or CD8+ T cells sorted from blood, obtained in a trial of the OX40 agonist ivuxolimab. Receptors were obtained from an adult with an advanced solid tumor such as melanoma, head and neck, liver or kidney cancer.

The V gene is TRBV7-9, the J gene TRBJ2-7; 8 bases fit TRBD1. V lost 5 bases to trimming and J lost 3 bases; unmatched junction nucleotides: 12. Germline V gives CDR1 SEHNR, CDR2 FQNEAQ (reference sequence). The CDR3 consists of 16 residues. The CDR3 DNA reads as TGTGCCAGCAGCCTCGATTCGGGACAGGTGGTCTACGAGCAGTACTTC. Translated, it gives CASSLDSGQVVYEQYF.

The count of this clone is one. The chain has TRBV28 and TRBJ2-2; D gene unclear. Germline loops: CDR1 MDHEN, CDR2 SYDVKM. This CDR3 region has 12 residues. The V gene lost 5 bases and the J gene lost 4 bases, with 5 bases spanning the gap. CDR3 protein: CASSVVTGELFF. The CDR3 bases are TGTGCCAGCAGTGTAGTCACCGGGGAGCTGTTTTTT.

The chain couples TRBV6-1 to TRBJ1-3, with a tentative D call TRBD1 (6 bases). Germline CDR1 is MNHNS and CDR2 is SASEGT. V lost 4 bases and J 2 bases, leaving 9 bases between the germline ends. The CDR3 sequence is 14 residues long. The CDR3 nucleotides are TGTGCCAGCAGTGCGACAGGCACTGGAAACACCATATATTTT. It yields the protein CASSATGTGNTIYF.

This clone was found once. In DNA form, the CDR3 reads TGCGCCAGCAGCCAAGATCATGGGTACACCGGGGAGCTGTTTTTT. This encodes CASSQDHGYTGELFF. The gene calls are TRBV4-1 and TRBJ2-2; no firm D call. The CDR3 is 15 amino acids. Trimming left V 0 bases short and J 3 bases short, with 8 bases between. Germline values: CDR1 MGHRA, CDR2 YSYEKL.

This clone was observed a single time. CDR3: CASSESTGGAYEQYF. The CDR3 DNA reads TGTGCCAGCAGTGAATCCACAGGGGGAGCATACGAGCAGTACTTC. This chain connects TRBV25-1 to TRBJ2-7; 8 positions match TRBD1. The V segment lost 1 base and the J segment 4 bases; nucleotides outside the gene matches: 6. CDR1 and CDR2 from the germline V gene are MGHDK and SYGVNS. CDR3 size: 15 residues.

The chain uses TRBV5-4 and TRBJ2-1; 11 bases align to TRBD2. The CDR3 consists of 15 residues. The ends lost 1 base at V and 5 bases at J; junction bases unmatched: 2. Germline assignment: CDR1 SGHNT and CDR2 YYREEE (reference sequence). This CDR3 reads CASSLTSGGHNEQFF. DNA of the CDR3: TGTGCCAGCAGCTTGACTAGCGGGGGCCACAATGAGCAGTTCTTC.

This rearrangement joins TRBV10-3 to TRBJ1-1; D remains unclear. V was cut by 4 bases and J by 0 bases, with 15 bases left in between. CDR3 length: 16 residues. Germline V gives CDR1 ENHRY, CDR2 SYGVKD. As DNA, the CDR3 is TGTGCCATCAGTGCCATGTTATCCTCGCTGAACACTGAAGCTTTCTTT. Translating gives CAISAMLSSLNTEAFF.

In DNA, the CDR3 is TGTGCCAGCAGCGCCGGGACAGGGGACTACGAGCAGTACTTC. Residues: CASSAGTGDYEQYF. The J gene is TRBJ2-7, the V gene TRBV2, with 10 bases that match TRBD1. Germline V gene data show CDR1 as SNHLY and CDR2 as FYNNEI. This CDR3 is built from 14 residues. Trimming at V came to 6 bases and at J to 3 bases, leaving 5 bases not matched to a gene.

The chain joins TRBV5-1 to TRBJ2-1; D possibly corresponds to TRBD2 (6 bases). Germline V gene lookup returns CDR1 SGHRS and CDR2 YFSETQ. The CDR3 runs 16 residues. V lost 3 bases and J 5 bases, leaving 18 bases between the germline ends. The CDR3 bases are TGCGCCAGCAGCTGGTCACTAGCTTTCCTAAACAATGAGCAGTTCTTC. Translating gives CASSWSLAFLNNEQFF.

This clone showed up just a few times. The chain has TRBV4-2 and TRBJ2-1; tentative D call: TRBD1 (5 bases). Germline loops: CDR1 LGHNA, CDR2 YNFKEQ. The CDR3 is 11 residues long. The V and J ends lost 8 bases and 5 bases respectively, with 7 bases between them. CDR3 residues: CASGADNEQFF. DNA for the CDR3: TGTGCCAGCGGGGCAGACAATGAGCAGTTCTTC.

The V gene is TRBV27, the J gene TRBJ2-2; D not resolved. The CDR3 contains 17 residues. The V gene's germline CDR1 is MNHEY and CDR2 SMNVEV (reference sequence). V lost 11 bases to trimming and J lost 1 base, with 23 bases between them. DNA of the CDR3: TGTGCCGGTAATCTATCCCGGACCTACCTGAACACCGGGGAGCTGTTTTTT. Protein product: CAGNLSRTYLNTGELFF.

The chain uses TRBV28 and TRBJ2-5, with 7 nucleotides matching TRBD2. CDR1 MDHEN and CDR2 SYDVKM come from the germline V gene. The ends lost 4 bases at V and 2 bases at J; junction bases unmatched: 4. The CDR3 sequence is 14 residues long. CDR3 in amino acids: CASSSWGGQETQYF. The CDR3 region has the DNA TGTGCCAGCAGTTCCTGGGGGGGACAAGAGACCCAGTACTTC. Full variable domain (outside the CDR3, taken from reference TRBV28 and TRBJ2-5): DVKVTQSSRYLVKRTGEKVFLECVQDMDHENMFWYRQDPGLGLRLIYFSYDVKMKEKGDIPEGYSVSREKKERFSLILESASTNQTSMYLCASSSWGGQETQYFGPGTRLLVL.

V and J are TRBV18 and TRBJ1-4; 8 bases fit TRBD1. CDR1 is KGHSH and CDR2 is LQKENI in the germline V gene. J was trimmed by 0 bases and V by 5 bases; bases with no gene match: 5. The CDR3 is 16 residues long. CDR3 amino acids: CASSAGQATTNEKLFF. The CDR3 DNA sequence: TGTGCCAGCTCAGCGGGACAGGCAACAACTAATGAAAAACTGTTTTTT.

This sequence joins TRBV2 and TRBJ1-3; D is uncertain. From germline, CDR1 is SNHLY and CDR2 FYNNEI. This CDR3 has 15 residues. Trimming took off 1 base at V and 0 bases at J, with 7 bases between the two ends. CDR3 amino acids: CASSEGVLSGNTIYF. In DNA form, the CDR3 reads TGTGCCAGCAGTGAAGGGGTCCTCTCTGGAAACACCATATATTTT.

This clone was observed a single time. The V and J genes are TRBV7-8 and TRBJ2-2; perhaps TRBD1 as D (6 bases). CDR3 length: 15 residues. The germline V gene encodes CDR1 SGHVS and CDR2 FQNEAQ. V lost 0 bases to trimming and J lost 5 bases, with 10 bases between them. The CDR3 region has the DNA TGTGCCAGCAGCTTAGCCGGGACATCTACCGGGGAGCTGTTTTTT. Translated, it gives CASSLAGTSTGELFF.

This sequence joins TRBV29-1 and TRBJ2-3; D possibly corresponds to TRBD1 (6 bases). CDR3 size: 13 residues. Trimming removed 8 bases from V and 0 bases from J, with 12 bases in between. Germline CDR1 is SQVTM and CDR2 is ANQGSEA. The CDR3 spells CSNTGSSTDTQYF. The CDR3 DNA is TGCAGCAACACAGGGTCTAGCACAGATACGCAGTATTTT.

On this clone itself: A read error may produce the germline difference seen at one junction end. J is TRBJ2-1 and V is TRBV5-1; 12 bases are a match to TRBD2. Germline V gives CDR1 SGHRS, CDR2 YFSETQ. There are 16 residues in the CDR3. This chain's CDR3 is CAGSSGLAGFANEQFF. The CDR3 DNA follows: TGCGCCGGCAGCTCCGGACTAGCGGGATTTGCGAATGAGCAGTTCTTC. Full variable domain (outside the CDR3, taken from reference TRBV5-1 and TRBJ2-1): KAGVTQTPRYLIKTRGQQVTLSCSPISGHRSVSWYQQTPGQGLQFLFEYFSETQRNKGNFPGRFSGRQFSNSRSEMNVSTLELGDSALYLCAGSSGLAGFANEQFFGPGTRLTVL.

This chain joins TRBV15 and TRBJ2-2; no reliable D call. The CDR3 covers 14 residues. V was pared by 0 bases and J by 8 bases, with 10 bases between. CDR1 and CDR2 (germline): LNHNV, YYDKDF (reference sequence). The CDR3 region has the DNA TGTGCCACCAGCAGAGATTGGACGGAGGGGGAGCTGTTTTTT. Translating it yields CATSRDWTEGELFF. Looking up the rest from reference TRBV15 and TRBJ2-2 gives the full variable domain: DAMVIQNPRYQVTQFGKPVTLSCSQTLNHNVMYWYQQKSSQAPKLLFHYYDKDFNNEADTPDNFQSRRPNTSFCFLDIRSPGLGDTAMYLCATSRDWTEGELFFGEGSRLTVL.

This clone turned up a few times. The gene calls are TRBV20-1 and TRBJ1-1; D gene unclear. Per germline, CDR1 DFQATT and CDR2 SNEGSKA (reference sequence). The V end was cut by 6 bases, the J end by 4 bases, with 9 bases between. This CDR3 has 11 amino acids. The chain's CDR3 is CSAARGTEAFF. The CDR3 DNA sequence: TGCAGTGCCGCTCGGGGCACTGAAGCTTTCTTT.

V and J are TRBV7-2 and TRBJ2-5; 13 nucleotides match TRBD2. Germline values: CDR1 SGHTA, CDR2 FQGNSA. This CDR3 region has 17 residues. V lost 3 bases and J lost 6; bases outside the gene matches: 10. The DNA of the CDR3 is TGTGCCAGCAGCTTGGGACTAGCGGGGTCCGACGGGAAGACCCAGTACTTC. Protein product: CASSLGLAGSDGKTQYF.

The chain combines TRBV7-9 with TRBJ2-3, with D tentatively TRBD1 (6 bases). The germline V and J ends were trimmed by 10 bases and 0 bases, with 17 bases remaining between them. This CDR3 comprises 15 residues. Germline V gives CDR1 SEHNR, CDR2 FQNEAQ (reference sequence). The DNA of the CDR3 is TGTGCCACTACGCAACCCGGACAGAGCACAGATACGCAGTATTTT. Its translation: CATTQPGQSTDTQYF. The complete variable domain, with remaining parts taken from reference TRBV7-9 and TRBJ2-3, reads DTGVSQNPRHKITKRGQNVTFRCDPISEHNRLYWYRQTLGQGPEFLTYFQNEAQLEKSRLLSDRFSAERPKGSFSTLEIQRTEQGDSAMYLCATTQPGQSTDTQYFGPGTRLTVL.

This chain links TRBV6-5 with TRBJ2-5; D tentatively fits TRBD1 or TRBD2 (7 bases each). Germline V gene data show CDR1 as MNHEY and CDR2 as SVGAGI. V was cut by 8 bases and J by 5 bases, with 12 bases left in between. The CDR3 runs 12 residues. This CDR3 reads CASQGGGETQYF. The CDR3 DNA reads as TGTGCCAGCCAGGGGGGAGGGGAGACCCAGTACTTC.

The chain links TRBV29-1 to TRBJ1-2; D is uncertain. The CDR3 consists of 12 residues. V dropped 4 bases and J dropped 4 bases, with 10 bases sitting between them. Germline V CDR1 and CDR2: SQVTM, ANQGSEA. The CDR3 loop is CSVGQDGYGYTF. The CDR3 DNA follows: TGCAGCGTTGGTCAAGATGGCTATGGCTACACCTTC.